These 32 T cell receptor beta chains were all obtained from the same sample, sequenced in a study of blood T cell repertoires in COVID-19. Clones were read by immunoSEQ multiplex PCR, and TCRdb kept only the in-frame ones, dropping some. Counted here are about 130,000 clones, around 80% occurring once; the ten biggest clones make up over 9.5%. Sequencing was performed on peripheral blood. These receptors came from a man aged 60-69 years who had recovered from COVID-19.

The chain couples TRBV29-1 to TRBJ2-7; 9 bases line up with TRBD1. Trimming cost V 4 bases and J 0 bases; bases outside gene matches: 7. The CDR3 loop spans 15 amino acids. Per germline, CDR1 SQVTM and CDR2 ANQGSEA. CDR3 DNA sequence: TGCAGCGTTGGGGGACAGGGTGGAGACTCCTACGAGCAGTACTTC. Its translation: CSVGGQGGDSYEQYF.

The chain is built from TRBV30 and TRBJ2-1; 10 positions agree with TRBD1. The junction had 10 bases not matched to a gene; V was cut back by 2 bases and J by 3 bases. There are 17 residues in the CDR3. From germline, CDR1 is GTSNPN and CDR2 SVGIG (reference sequence). This CDR3 is CAWSSTWTGGSYNEQFF. CDR3 sequence (DNA): TGTGCCTGGAGTTCAACCTGGACAGGGGGAAGCTACAATGAGCAGTTCTTC.

The genes are TRBV4-2 and TRBJ2-3; D is perhaps TRBD2 (5 bases). Germline CDR1 reads LGHNA; CDR2 reads YNFKEQ. Trimming removed 1 base at V and 0 bases at J, with 20 bases between. The CDR3 totals 19 residues. The CDR3 DNA reads TGTGCCAGCAGCCAAGCCTTTAGCGTTGCTCAAACTAGCACAGATACGCAGTATTTT. It translates to CASSQAFSVAQTSTDTQYF.

The J gene is TRBJ2-3, the V gene TRBV30, with TRBD1 matching over 7 bases. Trimming at V came to 5 bases and at J to 0 bases, leaving 11 bases not matched to a gene. Germline V CDR1 and CDR2: GTSNPN, SVGIG (reference sequence). This CDR3 spans 16 amino acids. This CDR3 reads CAWEKRGQVSTDTQYF. The CDR3, as DNA: TGTGCCTGGGAGAAGAGAGGACAGGTTAGCACAGATACGCAGTATTTT.

The rearrangement links TRBV19 to TRBJ1-6, with a weak D call TRBD1 (6 bases). The CDR3 has 16 residues. The germline CDR1 and CDR2 sequences are LNHDA and SQIVND (reference sequence). Trimming stripped 3 bases from V and 10 bases from J, with 19 bases between. CDR3 loop: CASSIGMTGTGSPLHF. In DNA, the CDR3 is TGTGCCAGTAGTATCGGAATGACAGGAACGGGCTCACCCCTCCACTTT.

A single count supports this clone. The CDR3 region is CASSPRDRGLGANVLTF. CDR3 DNA sequence: TGTGCCAGCAGCCCCCGGGACAGGGGGCTGGGGGCCAACGTCCTGACTTTC. The rearrangement uses TRBV3-1 (or the pseudogene TRBV3-2) and TRBJ2-6; 12 bases line up with TRBD1. The V and J ends lost 4 bases and 4 bases, in that order; junction bases with no gene match: 5. The CDR3 is 17 amino acids. Germline assignment: CDR1 LGHDT and CDR2 YNNKEL (reference sequence).

The V and J genes are TRBV4-2 and TRBJ2-7, with TRBD2 matching over 12 bases. The germline V gene encodes CDR1 LGHNA and CDR2 YNFKEQ. Trimming cost V 1 base and J 3 bases; bases outside gene matches: 10. The CDR3 extends over 18 amino acids. The CDR3 spells CASSQGTLAGGKLYEQYF. CDR3 bases: TGTGCCAGCAGCCAAGGGACACTAGCGGGAGGAAAACTCTACGAGCAGTACTTC.

The chain combines TRBV21-1 with TRBJ1-2. TRBV21-1 is noted as a pseudogene. The CDR3 extends over 11 amino acids. CDR3 nucleotide sequence: TGTGCCAGCCTCCCCAACTATGGCTACACCTTC. This translates into CASLPNYGYTF.

J is TRBJ1-3 and V is TRBV3-1 (or the pseudogene TRBV3-2), with D hard to call. The V end lost 1 base, the J end lost 4 bases, and 14 bases lay between the germline ends. The CDR3 totals 16 residues. CDR1 is LGHDT and CDR2 is YNNKEL in the germline V gene (reference sequence). CDR3 in amino acids: CASSQVRTNVGNTIYF. CDR3 DNA sequence: TGTGCCAGCAGCCAAGTTCGTACAAACGTCGGAAACACCATATATTTT.

The chain joins TRBV28 to TRBJ1-1, with D possibly TRBD1 on 5 matching bases. The V gene lost 2 bases and the J gene lost 3 bases, with 10 bases spanning the gap. The CDR3 extends over 14 amino acids. The germline gives CDR1 MDHEN, CDR2 SYDVKM. CDR3 in amino acids: CASSLQGKYTEAFF. The CDR3 nucleotides read TGTGCCAGCAGTTTACAGGGCAAGTACACTGAAGCTTTCTTT.

The chain recombines TRBV28 with TRBJ1-2; 7 nucleotides match TRBD1. V gave up 5 bases and J gave up 11 bases; unmatched junction bases: 11. Looked up from germline, CDR1 is MDHEN and CDR2 is SYDVKM. The CDR3 runs 13 residues. CDR3 loop: CASSPDRETRYTF. The CDR3, as DNA: TGTGCCAGCAGTCCCGACAGGGAGACTAGGTACACCTTC.

J is TRBJ1-5 and V is TRBV19; no definite D call. Germline CDR1 reads LNHDA; CDR2 reads SQIVND (reference sequence). CDR3 length: 13 residues. Trimming removed 3 bases from V and 7 bases from J, with 10 bases in between. In DNA, the CDR3 is TGTGCCAGTAGTATCGAGGCGGCACAGCCCCAGCATTTT. Protein: CASSIEAAQPQHF. Based on the CDR3 plus reference TRBV19 and TRBJ1-5, the full variable domain is DGGITQSPKYLFRKEGQNVTLSCEQNLNHDAMYWYRQDPGQGLRLIYYSQIVNDFQKGDIAEGYSVSREKKESFPLTVTSAQKNPTAFYLCASSIEAAQPQHFGDGTRLSIL.

This clone has only a few counts. The chain carries TRBV28 and TRBJ2-1, with 9 bases fitting TRBD2. J lost 8 bases, V lost 6 bases, and 8 bases had no gene match. Per germline, CDR1 MDHEN and CDR2 SYDVKM. The CDR3 length is 14 residues. This CDR3 reads CASRNSGRGHEQFF. The CDR3 DNA sequence: TGTGCCAGCAGGAATAGCGGGAGAGGGCATGAGCAGTTCTTC.

The chain carries TRBV25-1 and TRBJ1-1; the D gene is possibly TRBD1 (5 bases). Per germline, CDR1 MGHDK and CDR2 SYGVNS. The germline V and J ends were trimmed by 2 bases and 12 bases, with 13 bases remaining between them. The CDR3 spans 12 residues. The CDR3 bases are TGTGCCAGCAGTGAAGGGGCAGGCGGTCCTTTCTTT. This translates into CASSEGAGGPFF.

This chain uses TRBV19 with TRBJ1-1; D is uncertain. The CDR3 has 13 amino acids. CDR1 is LNHDA, CDR2 SQIVND, per germline (reference sequence). V lost 3 bases to trimming and J lost 5 bases, with 10 bases between them. The chain's CDR3 is CASSMERRTEAFF. In DNA form, the CDR3 reads TGTGCCAGTAGTATGGAACGGAGGACTGAAGCTTTCTTT. Variable domain in full (rest from reference TRBV19 and TRBJ1-1): DGGITQSPKYLFRKEGQNVTLSCEQNLNHDAMYWYRQDPGQGLRLIYYSQIVNDFQKGDIAEGYSVSREKKESFPLTVTSAQKNPTAFYLCASSMERRTEAFFGQGTRLTVV.

The chain carries TRBV12-3 or TRBV12-4 and TRBJ1-4; D gene unclear. V was cut by 2 bases and J by 5 bases, with 6 bases left in between. The CDR3 has 13 amino acids. This CDR3 reads CASSLFGNEKLFF. The CDR3 nucleotides are TGTGCCAGCAGTTTATTCGGGAATGAAAAACTGTTTTTT.

This sequence joins TRBV10-3 and TRBJ1-6; TRBD1 aligns across 8 bases. The CDR3 has 15 residues. The germline gives CDR1 ENHRY, CDR2 SYGVKD. J gave up 7 bases and V 1 base, and 3 bases lay outside the gene matches. CDR3 sequence (DNA): TGTGCCATCAGTGAGTACGGACAGGGAAATTCACCCCTCCACTTT. It codes for CAISEYGQGNSPLHF.

The rearrangement links TRBV19 to TRBJ2-5; D unresolved. This CDR3 comprises 13 residues. Trimming stripped 2 bases from V and 2 bases from J, with 6 bases between. Germline CDR1 and CDR2: LNHDA and SQIVND (reference sequence). CDR3 DNA: TGTGCCAGTAGTATACAGGCTCAAGAGACCCAGTACTTC. Translation: CASSIQAQETQYF.

The chain couples TRBV19 to TRBJ1-5, with D possibly being TRBD1 (6 bases). In germline, CDR1 is LNHDA, CDR2 SQIVND (reference sequence). This CDR3 is 16 amino acids long. With 6 bases removed from V and 0 bases from J, the gap between germline ends came to 15 bases. CDR3 region: CASRNQDSYSNQPQHF. The CDR3 nucleotides are TGTGCCAGTAGGAATCAGGACAGCTATAGCAATCAGCCCCAGCATTTT.

This clone was detected only once. The rearrangement uses TRBV5-4 and TRBJ2-5; tentatively, D is TRBD1 (6 bases). Germline lookup yields CDR1 SGHNT and CDR2 YYREEE (reference sequence). Trimming removed 1 base from V and 2 bases from J, with 12 bases in between. The CDR3 has 15 amino acids. The CDR3 reads CASSLRVTGQETQYF. The CDR3 nucleotides are TGTGCCAGCAGCTTGAGGGTTACAGGGCAAGAGACCCAGTACTTC.

The chain joins TRBV28 to TRBJ1-2; D remains ambiguous. The germline CDR1 and CDR2 sequences are MDHEN and SYDVKM. Trimming stripped 3 bases from V and 4 bases from J, with 15 bases between. This CDR3 is built from 15 residues. The CDR3: CASSFSPGRRYGYTF. CDR3 in DNA: TGTGCCAGCAGTTTTTCCCCGGGGAGACGCTATGGCTACACCTTC.

This clone appeared a single time. The V and J genes are TRBV6-5 and TRBJ2-2; D is perhaps TRBD1 (7 bases). V lost 1 base and J lost 7, with 13 bases in between. The CDR3 is made up of 15 amino acids. CDR1 and CDR2 from the germline V gene are MNHEY and SVGAGI. The CDR3 is CASSYFPGGGGELFF. DNA for the CDR3: TGTGCCAGCAGTTACTTCCCAGGGGGAGGCGGGGAGCTGTTTTTT.

The rearrangement links TRBV7-2 to TRBJ2-7, with 7 positions matching TRBD1. The germline CDR1 and CDR2 sequences are SGHTA and FQGNSA. V gave up 1 base and J gave up 1 base; unmatched junction bases: 7. This CDR3 has 16 amino acids. CDR3 bases: TGTGCCAGCAGCTTAGGAGGGACAGCCTTGTCCTACGAGCAGTACTTC. Translating gives CASSLGGTALSYEQYF.

This chain links TRBV18 with TRBJ1-1, with D unresolved. The CDR3 runs 16 residues. Germline CDR1 KGHSH, CDR2 LQKENI. V lost 3 bases and J 5 bases, leaving 19 bases between the germline ends. DNA for the CDR3: TGTGCCAGCTCACCGCCGTCAGAGGGCTGGTTGACTGAAGCTTTCTTT. It encodes CASSPPSEGWLTEAFF.

The chain joins TRBV3-1 (or the pseudogene TRBV3-2) to TRBJ1-1; 8 positions agree with TRBD1. CDR3 length: 15 amino acids. Trimming at V came to 4 bases and at J to 1 base, leaving 5 bases not matched to a gene. CDR1 is LGHDT and CDR2 is YNNKEL in the germline V gene (reference sequence). The CDR3 bases are TGTGCCAGCAGCCCCCCCCAGGGGGCGAACACTGAAGCTTTCTTT. Residues: CASSPPQGANTEAFF.

This chain uses TRBV7-8 with TRBJ2-7, with 13 bases that match TRBD2. The V segment lost 5 bases and the J segment 7 bases; nucleotides outside the gene matches: 11. CDR1 is SGHVS and CDR2 is FQNEAQ in the germline V gene. This CDR3 comprises 16 residues. CDR3 region: CASSAQTSGRVGEQYF. The CDR3, as DNA: TGTGCCAGCAGCGCCCAAACTAGCGGGAGGGTAGGGGAGCAGTACTTC. Complete variable domain (other parts from reference TRBV7-8 and TRBJ2-7): GAGVSQSPRYKVAKRGQDVALRCDPISGHVSLFWYQQALGQGPEFLTYFQNEAQLDKSGLPSDRFFAERPEGSVSTLKIQRTQQEDSAVYLCASSAQTSGRVGEQYFGPGTRLTVT.

Only a few counts were recorded for this clone. The rearrangement links TRBV3-1 (or the pseudogene TRBV3-2) to TRBJ1-5; the D gene is possibly TRBD1 (6 bases). The CDR3 runs 13 residues. The ends were cut back, 5 bases at V and 3 bases at J, with 8 bases in the middle. Germline loops: CDR1 LGHDT, CDR2 YNNKEL (reference sequence). CDR3 residues: CASSRDTNQPQHF. CDR3 bases: TGTGCCAGCAGCAGGGACACCAATCAGCCCCAGCATTTT.

This chain connects TRBV5-1 to TRBJ2-3, with 10 nucleotides matching TRBD1. From germline, CDR1 is SGHRS and CDR2 YFSETQ. The CDR3 spans 16 residues. V shed 4 bases, J shed 4 bases, and the junction held 9 bases outside the gene matches. CDR3 in amino acids: CASSTSGTGVSDTQYF. The CDR3 nucleotides are TGCGCCAGCAGCACCTCCGGGACAGGGGTTTCAGATACGCAGTATTTT.

This chain uses TRBV6-2 or TRBV6-3 with TRBJ2-7; 11 bases map to TRBD2. V lost 5 bases and J lost 1; bases outside the gene matches: 4. In germline, CDR1 is MNHEY, CDR2 SVGEGT. The CDR3 has 15 residues. The CDR3 spells CASSRGTSGSYEQYF. The CDR3, as DNA: TGTGCCAGCAGTCGCGGGACTAGCGGTTCCTACGAGCAGTACTTC.

This chain connects TRBV5-1 to TRBJ1-4; D uncertain. Looked up from germline, CDR1 is SGHRS and CDR2 is YFSETQ. V was shortened by 0 bases and J by 3 bases, with 9 bases between the two germline ends. The CDR3 is 15 amino acids. The CDR3 loop reads CASSLGAGANEKLFF. Here the CDR3 DNA reads TGCGCCAGCAGCTTGGGGGCAGGCGCTAATGAAAAACTGTTTTTT.

The chain is built from TRBV28 and TRBJ2-2, with 7 bases matching TRBD2. The CDR3 is made up of 15 amino acids. Germline V gene data show CDR1 as MDHEN and CDR2 as SYDVKM. V was clipped by 7 bases and J by 5 bases; unmatched bases: 10. CDR3 residues: CASNPVGEGTGELFF. CDR3 nucleotide sequence: TGTGCCAGCAACCCCGTTGGGGAGGGTACCGGGGAGCTGTTTTTT.

The chain carries TRBV9 and TRBJ2-5; D uncertain. Germline CDR1 reads SGDLS; CDR2 reads YYNGEE. The CDR3 is 13 residues long. Trimming cost V 4 bases and J 5 bases, with 12 bases left between them. CDR3 residues: CASSTYSEETQYF. The CDR3 DNA is TGTGCCAGCAGCACGTACTCGGAGGAGACCCAGTACTTC.